A selection of T cell receptor beta chains follows, all from one sample in a study of identical twins. TCRdb reprocessed the 5' RACE reads with MiXCR, giving one entry per CDR3 protein. In the table there are about 340,000 distinct CDR3 sequences, more than 9% of which are singletons. This sample was shared with a second study, whose subject was yellow fever vaccine responses in identical twins.

Source material: CD8+ T cells sorted from blood. These TCRs come from a woman aged 18-29 years in good health. CDR3s include the opening cysteine and the closing phenylalanine or tryptophan. The D gene is left open where the match is weak. Some rows mark clone size as missing; the rest say once, few, many or name a class of expanded clone.

>TRBD2|TRBJ2-7|TRBV9|.
CASSVNPGLAGYEQYF
TGTGCCAGCAGCGTCAATCCGGGACTAGCGGGCTACGAGCAGTACTTC
>TRBD1|TRBJ2-7|TRBV12-3/TRBV12-4|few
CASSHRTGRKSYEQYF
TGTGCCAGCAGCCATCGGACAGGTAGGAAATCCTACGAGCAGTACTTC
>.|TRBJ2-2|TRBV4-1|.
CARGFGSTGELFF
TGTGCCAGGGGCTTCGGGTCCACCGGGGAGCTGTTTTTT
>.|TRBJ2-7|TRBV5-1|.
CASSQLRDGTYEQYF
TGCGCCAGCAGCCAACTCCGGGACGGGACCTACGAGCAGTACTTC
>.|TRBJ2-7|TRBV9|few
CASSVGSGDHYEQYF
TGTGCCAGCAGCGTAGGATCGGGCGACCACTACGAGCAGTACTTC
>TRBD1|TRBJ1-1|TRBV6-5|few
CASSYSVSRGQGMNTEAFF
TGTGCCAGCAGTTACTCTGTCTCTCGGGGACAGGGTATGAACACTGAAGCTTTCTTT
>.|TRBJ1-3|TRBV25-1|many
CATRSGNTIYF
TGTGCCACCCGCTCTGGAAACACCATATATTTT
>.|TRBJ2-7|TRBV12-3/TRBV12-4|many
CASSPRDSVYEQYF
TGTGCCAGCAGTCCCCGGGACTCGGTCTACGAGCAGTACTTC
>TRBD2|TRBJ2-7|TRBV9|few
CASSPGGDGSPYEQYF
TGTGCCAGCAGCCCCGGGGGGGACGGCTCCCCCTACGAGCAGTACTTC
>TRBD2|TRBJ2-3|TRBV20-1|.
CSATVSGVNTDTQYF
TGCAGTGCAACCGTTAGCGGGGTGAACACAGATACGCAGTATTTT
>TRBD2|TRBJ2-2|TRBV7-9|few
CASSSSGENTGELFF
TGTGCCAGCAGCTCTAGCGGGGAGAACACCGGGGAGCTGTTTTTT
>TRBD2|TRBJ2-3|TRBV2|.
CANPLAGIADTQYF
TGTGCCAACCCCCTAGCGGGAATTGCAGATACGCAGTATTTT
>TRBD1|TRBJ2-2|TRBV7-6|.
CASSPQGAGTGELFF
TGTGCCAGCAGCCCACAGGGGGCGGGAACCGGGGAGCTGTTTTTT
>TRBD2|TRBJ2-7|TRBV4-2|few
CASSRTLLWRLAYEEGQYF
TGTGCCAGCAGCCGGACCCTGTTATGGAGACTAGCGTATGAAGAGGGGCAGTACTTC
>.|TRBJ1-1|TRBV19|.
CASTEAEAPNEAFF
TGTGCCAGTACGGAGGCGGAGGCACCTAATGAAGCTTTCTTT
>TRBD2|TRBJ2-3|TRBV4-1|.
CASSRLGAGGSYSTDTQYF
TGCGCCAGCAGCCGCCTGGGAGCGGGGGGGTCTTATAGCACAGATACGCAGTATTTT
>.|TRBJ1-1|TRBV15|many
CATSGGNTEAFF
TGTGCCACCAGCGGTGGGAACACTGAAGCTTTCTTT
>.|TRBJ2-1|TRBV9|.
CASSVANEQFF
TGTGCCAGCAGCGTAGCTAATGAGCAGTTCTTC
>TRBD2|TRBJ2-7|TRBV7-9|few
CASSSGTSGPSYEQYF
TGTGCCAGCAGCTCCGGGACTAGCGGTCCTTCCTACGAGCAGTACTTC
>.|TRBJ2-6|TRBV6-5|many
CASHSGANVLTF
TGTGCCAGCCACTCTGGGGCCAACGTCCTGACTTTC
>TRBD2|TRBJ2-5|TRBV4-2|.
CASSPRTSGPAQETQYF
TGTGCCAGCAGCCCTCGGACTAGCGGGCCTGCCCAAGAGACCCAGTACTTC
>.|TRBJ2-3|TRBV28|.
CASSLDEQFLGADTQYF
TGTGCCAGCAGTTTGGACGAGCAGTTCCTAGGGGCAGATACGCAGTATTTT
>.|TRBJ2-5|TRBV6-5|.
CASNLGETQYF
TGTGCCAGCAACCTCGGGGAGACCCAGTACTTC
>TRBD1|TRBJ2-3|TRBV5-1|many
CASSFDPTGDTDTQYF
TGCGCCAGCAGCTTCGACCCCACAGGGGACACAGATACGCAGTATTTT
>.|TRBJ1-6|TRBV7-9|few
CASGFNGDKNSPLHF
TGTGCCAGCGGCTTTAACGGGGACAAAAATTCACCCCTCCACTTT
>TRBD2|TRBJ2-1|TRBV27|few
CASSGAGPYNEQFF
TGTGCCAGCAGTGGAGCGGGACCCTACAATGAGCAGTTCTTC
>TRBD2|TRBJ2-1|TRBV6-4|.
CASSVTSEGEQFF
TGTGCCAGCAGTGTGACTAGCGAGGGTGAGCAGTTCTTC
>TRBD2|TRBJ2-3|TRBV15|few
CATSRDRPGGRDTQYF
TGTGCCACCAGCAGAGATAGGCCGGGAGGAAGGGATACGCAGTATTTT
>TRBD1|TRBJ2-3|TRBV7-9|few
CASSVRTGSVDTQYF
TGTGCCAGCAGCGTAAGGACAGGGAGCGTGGATACGCAGTATTTT
>TRBD2|TRBJ2-7|TRBV9|few
CASSVGASGRYEQYF
TGTGCCAGCAGCGTAGGGGCTAGCGGGAGGTACGAGCAGTACTTC
>TRBD2|TRBJ2-3|TRBV10-3|few
CAITVGLAGAGDTQYF
TGTGCCATCACGGTTGGACTAGCGGGAGCGGGAGATACGCAGTATTTT
>TRBD1|TRBJ1-2|TRBV27|.
CASSLSTDRGPLSYGYTF
TGTGCCAGCAGTTTATCGACGGACAGGGGGCCCCTTTCTTATGGCTACACCTTC
>.|TRBJ2-1|TRBV12-3/TRBV12-4|few
CASSLASSGDEQFF
TGTGCCAGCAGTTTAGCTTCTAGTGGCGATGAGCAGTTCTTC
>.|TRBJ1-5|TRBV3-1|few
CASSQDPDDQPQHF
TGTGCCAGCAGCCAAGATCCCGATGATCAGCCCCAGCATTTT
>.|TRBJ2-3|TRBV10-3|few
CAIAYPGTDTQYF
TGTGCCATCGCTTACCCAGGCACAGATACGCAGTATTTT
>TRBD2|TRBJ2-1|TRBV20-1|.
CSATGGRGDHNEQFF
TGCAGTGCGACCGGGGGGCGGGGGGACCACAATGAGCAGTTCTTC
>TRBD2|TRBJ2-7|TRBV20-1|.
CSAPKMTSGYSYEQYF
TGCAGTGCTCCCAAAATGACTAGCGGGTATTCCTACGAGCAGTACTTC
>TRBD1|TRBJ2-7|TRBV7-9|.
CASSTQGPSYEQYF
TGTGCCAGCAGCACACAGGGGCCCAGCTACGAGCAGTACTTC
>TRBD1|TRBJ2-5|TRBV6-1|few
CASSRDRGRGETQYF
TGTGCCAGCAGTCGGGACAGGGGGCGAGGAGAGACCCAGTACTTC
>.|TRBJ2-1|TRBV3-1|once
CASTQELTWTLGHNEQFF
TGTGCCAGCACCCAAGAGCTGACTTGGACACTGGGACACAATGAGCAGTTCTTC
>.|TRBJ1-1|TRBV7-9|few
CASSTTTGYFLEAFF
TGTGCCAGCAGCACAACGACGGGCTATTTTCTTGAAGCTTTCTTT
>TRBD2|TRBJ2-5|TRBV11-2|.
CASSPPGGLTGTGETQYF
TGTGCCAGCAGCCCCCCGGGGGGTCTAACGGGGACGGGGGAGACCCAGTACTTC
>TRBD2|TRBJ2-7|TRBV28|few
CASTDGLAGGYEQYF
TGTGCCAGCACGGACGGACTAGCGGGTGGCTACGAGCAGTACTTC
>TRBD1|TRBJ2-7|TRBV28|few
CASSFGTVSEQYF
TGTGCCAGCAGTTTCGGGACAGTATCCGAGCAGTACTTC
>.|TRBJ2-6|TRBV7-2|.
CASPESDSGANVLTF
TGTGCCAGCCCCGAATCGGACTCTGGGGCCAACGTCCTGACTTTC
>.|TRBJ2-3|TRBV18|few
CASSPPGQGTPDTQYF
TGTGCCAGCTCACCACCGGGTCAGGGAACGCCAGATACGCAGTATTTT
>.|TRBJ1-1|TRBV12-3/TRBV12-4|.
CASSLVGRVNTEAFF
TGTGCCAGCAGTTTAGTCGGCAGGGTGAACACTGAAGCTTTCTTT
>.|TRBJ2-1|TRBV7-6|.
CASSSPLEYGQFF
TGTGCCAGCAGCTCTCCTTTGGAGTACGGGCAGTTCTTC
>TRBD1|TRBJ2-7|TRBV5-5|.
CASSSPDRGYYEQYF
TGTGCCAGCAGCTCCCCCGACAGGGGCTACTACGAGCAGTACTTC
>.|TRBJ1-2|TRBV19|few
CASSIDHWVSGYTF
TGTGCCAGTAGTATCGACCACTGGGTTTCTGGCTACACCTTC
>.|TRBJ2-7|TRBV28|few
CASRTGEGWLRDEQYF
TGTGCCAGCAGGACAGGGGAGGGTTGGTTGAGGGACGAGCAGTACTTC
>TRBD1|TRBJ1-1|TRBV28|few
CASSPDRENTEAFF
TGTGCCAGCAGCCCGGACAGGGAGAACACTGAAGCTTTCTTT
>TRBD1|TRBJ1-2|TRBV10-1|.
CASRERNRDRRYYGYTF
TGCGCCAGCAGGGAACGAAACCGGGACAGGCGATACTATGGCTACACCTTC
>TRBD2|TRBJ2-1|TRBV19|few
CASKQRETANYEQFF
TGTGCCAGTAAGCAGCGGGAGACTGCGAACTATGAGCAGTTCTTC